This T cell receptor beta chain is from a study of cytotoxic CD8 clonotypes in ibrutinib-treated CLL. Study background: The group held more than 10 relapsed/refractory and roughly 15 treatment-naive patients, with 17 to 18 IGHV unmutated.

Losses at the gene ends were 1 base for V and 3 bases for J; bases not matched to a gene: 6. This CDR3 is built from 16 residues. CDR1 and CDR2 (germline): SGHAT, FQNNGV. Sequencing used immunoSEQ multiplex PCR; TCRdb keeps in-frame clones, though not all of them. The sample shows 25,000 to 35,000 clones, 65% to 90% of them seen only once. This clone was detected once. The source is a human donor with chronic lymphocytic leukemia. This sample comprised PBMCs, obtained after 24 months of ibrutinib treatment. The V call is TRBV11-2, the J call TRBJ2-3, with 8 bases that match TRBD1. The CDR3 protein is CASSLGVRGRTDTQYF. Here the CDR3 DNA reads TGTGCCAGCAGCTTAGGGGTCAGGGGGCGGACAGATACGCAGTATTTT.